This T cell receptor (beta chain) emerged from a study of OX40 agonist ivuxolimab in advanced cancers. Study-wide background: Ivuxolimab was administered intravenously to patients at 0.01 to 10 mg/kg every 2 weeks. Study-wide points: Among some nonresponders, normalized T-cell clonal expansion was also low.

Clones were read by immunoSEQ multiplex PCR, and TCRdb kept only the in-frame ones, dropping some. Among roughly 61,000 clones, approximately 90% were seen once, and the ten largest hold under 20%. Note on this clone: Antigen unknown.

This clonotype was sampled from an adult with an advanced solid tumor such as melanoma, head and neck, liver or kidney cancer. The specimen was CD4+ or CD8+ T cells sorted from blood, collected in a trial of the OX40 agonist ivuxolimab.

CDR3 sequence (DNA): TGTGCCAGCAGTGCGGGACAGGGGTTTGGCGAGCAGTACTTC. Translating gives CASSAGQGFGEQYF. This chain links TRBV27 with TRBJ2-7; 10 nucleotides line up with TRBD1. J was trimmed by 6 bases and V by 5 bases; bases with no gene match: 7. The CDR3 length is 14 residues. Germline V gives CDR1 MNHEY, CDR2 SMNVEV (reference sequence).